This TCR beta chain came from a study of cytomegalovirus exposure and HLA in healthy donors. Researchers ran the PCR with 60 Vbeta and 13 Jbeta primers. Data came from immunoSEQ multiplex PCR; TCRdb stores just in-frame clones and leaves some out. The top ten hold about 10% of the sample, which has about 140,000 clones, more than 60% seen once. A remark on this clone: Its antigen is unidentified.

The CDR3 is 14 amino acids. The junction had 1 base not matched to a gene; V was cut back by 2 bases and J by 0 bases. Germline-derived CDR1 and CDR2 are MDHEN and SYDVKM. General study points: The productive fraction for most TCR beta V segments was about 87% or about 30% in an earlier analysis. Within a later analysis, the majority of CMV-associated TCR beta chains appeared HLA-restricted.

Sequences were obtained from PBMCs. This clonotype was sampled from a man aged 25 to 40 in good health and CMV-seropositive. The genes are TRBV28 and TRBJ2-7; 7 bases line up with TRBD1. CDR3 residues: CASSLRDSSYEQYF. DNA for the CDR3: TGTGCCAGCAGTTTAAGGGACAGCTCCTACGAGCAGTACTTC.